This T cell receptor (beta chain) was sequenced during a study of T cell responses to AZD1222 COVID-19 vaccine. Study-wide context: Researchers grouped second doses given at about 4 or about 12 weeks into one pool.

Germline assignment: CDR1 LNHDA and CDR2 SQIVND (reference sequence). With 0 bases removed from V and 4 bases from J, the gap between germline ends came to 13 bases. The CDR3 runs to 16 residues. Study-level points and caveats: The donors showed a predominance of white British ancestry and of females, with possible underestimation of clonal diversity. Following two doses of AZD1222, Spike-specific TCR breadth and depth rose. Reportedly, nearly half of unique spike TCRs recognized epitopes outside B.1.351/B.1.1.7 mutations.

Libraries were prepared by immunoSEQ multiplex PCR; TCRdb keeps only in-frame clonotypes and omits some of them. This table has 80,000 or so clones, nearly 90% appearing once. As for this clone: The antigen is unknown.

The chain recombines TRBV19 with TRBJ1-3; tentatively, D is TRBD1 (5 bases). This material consisted of peripheral blood, taken on day 0 of AZD1222 vaccination. This receptor was obtained from an adult in good health. CDR3 loop: CASSIDSPGTGNTIYF. The CDR3 DNA reads TGTGCCAGTAGTATAGATTCGCCAGGGACCGGAAACACCATATATTTT.